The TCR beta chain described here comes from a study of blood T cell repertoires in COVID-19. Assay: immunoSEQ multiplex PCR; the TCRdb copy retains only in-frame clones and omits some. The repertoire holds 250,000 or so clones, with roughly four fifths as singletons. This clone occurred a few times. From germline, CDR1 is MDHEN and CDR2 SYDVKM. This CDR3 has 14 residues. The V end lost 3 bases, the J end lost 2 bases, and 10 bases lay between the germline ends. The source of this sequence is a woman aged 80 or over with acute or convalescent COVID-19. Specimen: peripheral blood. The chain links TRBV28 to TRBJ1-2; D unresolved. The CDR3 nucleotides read TGTGCCAGCAGTTTCTTCTCAGTGAACTATGGCTACACCTTC. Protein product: CASSFFSVNYGYTF.